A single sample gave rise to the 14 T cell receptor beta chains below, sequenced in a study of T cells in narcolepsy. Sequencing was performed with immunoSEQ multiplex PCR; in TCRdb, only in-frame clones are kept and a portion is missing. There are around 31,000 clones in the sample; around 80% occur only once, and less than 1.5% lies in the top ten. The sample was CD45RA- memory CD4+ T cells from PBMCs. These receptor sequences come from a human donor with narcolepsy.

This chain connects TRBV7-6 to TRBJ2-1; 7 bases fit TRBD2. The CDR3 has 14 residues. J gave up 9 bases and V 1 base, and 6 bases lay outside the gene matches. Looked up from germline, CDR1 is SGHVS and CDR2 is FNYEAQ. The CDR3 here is CASSLEGGWGEQFF. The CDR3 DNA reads TGTGCCAGCAGCTTAGAGGGAGGGTGGGGTGAGCAGTTCTTC.

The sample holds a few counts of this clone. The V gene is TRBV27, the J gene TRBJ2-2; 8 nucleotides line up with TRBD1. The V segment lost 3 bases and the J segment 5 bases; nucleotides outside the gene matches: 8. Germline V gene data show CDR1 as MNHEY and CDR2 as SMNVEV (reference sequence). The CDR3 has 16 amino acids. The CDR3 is CASSFMTGTGTGELFF. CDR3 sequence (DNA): TGTGCCAGCAGTTTCATGACCGGGACAGGAACCGGGGAGCTGTTTTTT.

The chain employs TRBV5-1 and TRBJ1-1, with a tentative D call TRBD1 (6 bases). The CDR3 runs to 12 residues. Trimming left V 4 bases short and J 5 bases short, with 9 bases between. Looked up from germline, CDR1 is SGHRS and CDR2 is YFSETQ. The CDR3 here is CASSKGGTEAFF. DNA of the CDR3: TGCGCCAGCAGCAAGGGGGGGACTGAAGCTTTCTTT. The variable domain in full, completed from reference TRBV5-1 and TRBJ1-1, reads KAGVTQTPRYLIKTRGQQVTLSCSPISGHRSVSWYQQTPGQGLQFLFEYFSETQRNKGNFPGRFSGRQFSNSRSEMNVSTLELGDSALYLCASSKGGTEAFFGQGTRLTVV.

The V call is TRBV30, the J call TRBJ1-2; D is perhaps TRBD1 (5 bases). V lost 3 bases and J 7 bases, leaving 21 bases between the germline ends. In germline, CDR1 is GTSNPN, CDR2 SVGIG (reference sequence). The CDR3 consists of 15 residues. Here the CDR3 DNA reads TGTGCCTGGAGCCCAGAACTACGGGGGAACCGTGGCTACACCTTC. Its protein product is CAWSPELRGNRGYTF.

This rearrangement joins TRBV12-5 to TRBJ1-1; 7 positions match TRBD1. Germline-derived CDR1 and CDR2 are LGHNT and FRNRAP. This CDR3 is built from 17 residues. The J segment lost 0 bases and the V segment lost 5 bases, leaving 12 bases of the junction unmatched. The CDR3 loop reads CASGRVQGSLMNTEAFF. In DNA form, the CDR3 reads TGTGCTAGTGGTCGCGTACAGGGGTCCCTCATGAACACTGAAGCTTTCTTT.

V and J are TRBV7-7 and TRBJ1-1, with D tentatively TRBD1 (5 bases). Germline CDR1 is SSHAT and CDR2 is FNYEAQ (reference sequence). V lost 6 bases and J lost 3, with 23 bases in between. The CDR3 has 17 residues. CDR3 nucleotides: TGTGCCAGCAGTGATCACCAAGGACACTCTGTCGACACTGAAGCTTTCTTT. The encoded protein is CASSDHQGHSVDTEAFF.

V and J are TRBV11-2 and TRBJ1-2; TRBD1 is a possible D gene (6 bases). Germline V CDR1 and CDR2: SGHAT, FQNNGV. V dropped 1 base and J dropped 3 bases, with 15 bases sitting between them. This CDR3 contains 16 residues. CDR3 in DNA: TGTGCCAGCAGCTTAGCTCCGGGTCCAGGGGACTATGGCTACACCTTC. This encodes CASSLAPGPGDYGYTF.

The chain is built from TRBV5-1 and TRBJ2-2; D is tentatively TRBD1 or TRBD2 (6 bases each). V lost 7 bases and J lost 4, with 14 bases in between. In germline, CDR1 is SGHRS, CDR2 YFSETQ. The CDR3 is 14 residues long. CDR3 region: CASALGGFTGELFF. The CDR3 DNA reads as TGCGCCAGCGCTCTGGGGGGCTTCACCGGGGAGCTGTTTTTT.

CDR3 nucleotides: TGTGCCAGCAGCCCCCCAAGACAGGGCGTTGGAAACACCATATATTTT. Translating gives CASSPPRQGVGNTIYF. This chain joins TRBV6-6 and TRBJ1-3, with 7 bases identical to TRBD1. With 6 bases clipped from V and 3 bases from J, the junction kept 11 bases outside the gene matches. CDR1 and CDR2 from the germline V gene are MNHNY and SVGAGI (reference sequence). CDR3 length equals 16 residues.

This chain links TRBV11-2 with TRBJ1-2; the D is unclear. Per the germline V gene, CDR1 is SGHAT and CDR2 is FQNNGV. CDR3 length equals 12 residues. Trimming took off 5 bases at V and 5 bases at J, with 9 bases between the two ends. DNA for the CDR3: TGTGCCAGCAGCCCGTCGGGGTATGGCTACACCTTC. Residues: CASSPSGYGYTF.

CDR3 nucleotides: TGTGCCACCAGCAGAGGATCAGGGGGGAACATTCAGTACTTC. This sequence encodes CATSRGSGGNIQYF. The rearrangement joins TRBV15 to TRBJ2-4; maybe TRBD1 (7 bases). V was cut by 1 base and J by 7 bases, with 11 bases left in between. The CDR3 spans 14 residues. Germline lookup yields CDR1 LNHNV and CDR2 YYDKDF (reference sequence).

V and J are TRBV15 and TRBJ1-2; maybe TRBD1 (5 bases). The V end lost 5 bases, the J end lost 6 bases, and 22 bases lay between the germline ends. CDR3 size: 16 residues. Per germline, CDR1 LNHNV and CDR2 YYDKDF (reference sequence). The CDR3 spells CATSGPVSAGRHGYTF. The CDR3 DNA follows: TGTGCCACCAGCGGACCCGTTTCCGCAGGGAGGCATGGCTACACCTTC.

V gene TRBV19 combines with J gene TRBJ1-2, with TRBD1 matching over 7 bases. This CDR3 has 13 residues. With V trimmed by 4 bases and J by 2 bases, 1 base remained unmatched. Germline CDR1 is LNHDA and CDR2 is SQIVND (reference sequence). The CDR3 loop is CASSKGQNYGYTF. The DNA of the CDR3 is TGTGCCAGTAGTAAGGGACAGAACTATGGCTACACCTTC.

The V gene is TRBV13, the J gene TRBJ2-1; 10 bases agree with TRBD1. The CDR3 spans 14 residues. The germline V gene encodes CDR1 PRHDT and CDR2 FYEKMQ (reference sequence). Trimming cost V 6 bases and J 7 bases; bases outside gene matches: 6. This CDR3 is CASRDRGRMNEQFF. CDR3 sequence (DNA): TGTGCCAGCAGGGACAGGGGGAGGATGAATGAGCAGTTCTTC.